The sequence of this TCR beta chain was determined in a study of T-cell reconstitution after alpha-beta-depleted transplantation in children. The authors prepared the TCRbeta library with unique molecular identifiers. TCRdb passed the PCR reads through MiXCR, listing each CDR3 protein once. The table shows tens of thousands of distinct CDR3 sequences, with 15% to 20% occurring only once. Comment on this clonotype: Antigen: not known.

Whole-study results and caveats: Some patients showed high day-60 TCRbeta diversity, which derived from surviving recipient T cells and thymic progenitors. At one year after transplant, newly produced T cells mostly accounted for T-cell counts and diversity. Several hundred graft clones that had expanded were reportedly the source of alpha-beta T cells about two months after transplant.

Trimming at V came to 5 bases and at J to 2 bases, leaving 4 bases not matched to a gene. CDR3 length: 15 amino acids. CDR1 and CDR2 from the germline V gene are SGHNT and YENEEA. This chain links TRBV11-3 with TRBJ2-1, with TRBD1 matching over 9 bases. The TCR originated in a male patient between 2 and 15 years old who had a stem cell transplant for acute lymphoblastic leukemia, so the T cells may come from the graft donor. Source: PBMCs, mostly from graft donor cells, taken 360 days after TCRalphabeta/CD19-depleted stem cell transplant. Here the CDR3 DNA reads TGTGCCAGCAGCCCGGGACAGGGTGCCTACAATGAGCAGTTCTTC. Its protein product is CASSPGQGAYNEQFF.